This T cell receptor beta chain was found in a study of CD8 T cells in Susac syndrome. RNA was extracted with the RNeasy kit, and a quantity of roughly 0.5 to 1 ug was reverse transcribed using random hexamers. TCRdb independently ran MiXCR on the immunoSEQ multiplex PCR reads; one entry per CDR3 protein. The sample holds some 400,000 distinct CDR3 sequences, 75% to 90% seen once. In germline, CDR1 is SGHDT, CDR2 YYEEEE. The CDR3 spans 17 residues. With 0 bases clipped from V and 0 bases from J, the junction kept 9 bases outside the gene matches. The material sequenced was CD8+ T cells from PBMCs. This clonotype originated in a human donor with multiple sclerosis. The chain links TRBV5-6 to TRBJ2-7; 7 bases line up with TRBD2. This CDR3 is CASSLAAAGLVSYEQYF. CDR3 nucleotides: TGTGCCAGCAGCTTGGCCGCAGCGGGGCTGGTCTCCTACGAGCAGTACTTC.